This T cell receptor (beta chain) was captured in a study of T cell responses to AZD1222 COVID-19 vaccine. This clone occurred once. This CDR3 spans 11 amino acids. The V gene lost 6 bases and the J gene lost 2 bases, with 4 bases spanning the gap. Germline CDR1 MGHRA, CDR2 YSYEKL. This table comes from immunoSEQ multiplex PCR, and its TCRdb copy is limited to in-frame clones, with some not included. The table shows about 120,000 clones, with approximately 90% occurring only once. This clonotype originated in an adult in good health. This rearrangement joins TRBV4-1 to TRBJ1-1; D gene ambiguous. The sequencing used peripheral blood, collected on day 0 of AZD1222 vaccination. As DNA, the CDR3 is TGCGCCAGCAGGGTTAACACTGAAGCTTTCTTT. Translation: CASRVNTEAFF.